One and the same sample provided the 9 T cell receptor beta chains below, sequenced in a study of blood T cell repertoires in COVID-19. Measured with immunoSEQ multiplex PCR; TCRdb has only the in-frame clones, and not every one. The sample lists 50,000 to 55,000 clones; approximately 84% were seen once. Sequenced input: peripheral blood. The receptors were sampled from a human donor in a cohort sampled during active COVID-19.

The chain carries TRBV6-5 and TRBJ1-5, with D possibly TRBD1 on 6 matching bases. With 8 bases removed from V and 3 bases from J, the gap between germline ends came to 14 bases. The CDR3 spans 14 residues. Germline V lookup: CDR1 MNHEY, CDR2 SVGAGI. The CDR3 nucleotides read TGTGCCAGCTGGCAGGGGTCTACCAATCAGCCCCAGCATTTT. Protein sequence: CASWQGSTNQPQHF.

This clone was detected only once. The chain combines TRBV6-5 with TRBJ2-1, with D perhaps matching TRBD2 (7 bases). V was pared by 9 bases and J by 0 bases, with 15 bases between. The CDR3 totals 15 residues. The germline gives CDR1 MNHEY, CDR2 SVGAGI. This chain's CDR3 is CASRGGTSSYNEQFF. In nucleotides, the CDR3 is TGTGCCAGTCGCGGGGGCACCAGCTCCTACAATGAGCAGTTCTTC.

The chain has TRBV11-2 and TRBJ1-1; D call uncertain. The CDR3 loop spans 15 amino acids. CDR1 and CDR2 (germline): SGHAT, FQNNGV. V lost 5 bases and J 0 bases, leaving 13 bases between the germline ends. CDR3 residues: CASSGLTGLNTEAFF. The CDR3 DNA sequence: TGTGCCAGCAGCGGACTTACCGGGCTGAACACTGAAGCTTTCTTT.

This clone was observed many times. The chain carries TRBV19 and TRBJ2-7; the D gene is possibly TRBD1 (6 bases). CDR1 is LNHDA and CDR2 is SQIVND in the germline V gene (reference sequence). V was trimmed by 6 bases and J by 2 bases, leaving 14 bases between them. The CDR3 runs 14 residues. The CDR3 DNA is TGTGCCAGTAGCTTCTTAGGACAGACCTACGAGCAGTACTTC. Encoded protein: CASSFLGQTYEQYF.

The J gene is TRBJ2-3, the V gene TRBV7-2; 7 positions match TRBD2. J was trimmed by 0 bases and V by 5 bases; bases with no gene match: 8. This CDR3 has 16 residues. Germline V CDR1 and CDR2: SGHTA, FQGNSA. CDR3: CASSLLAVASTDTQYF. CDR3 nucleotides: TGTGCCAGCAGCCTCCTAGCGGTCGCTAGCACAGATACGCAGTATTTT.

The chain joins TRBV7-9 to TRBJ2-3; D may be TRBD2 (5 bases). The CDR3 spans 15 residues. The V end lost 1 base, the J end lost 4 bases, and 12 bases lay between the germline ends. Germline V gene sequence: CDR1 SEHNR, CDR2 FQNEAQ (reference sequence). The chain's CDR3 is CASSLVSPGADTQYF. As DNA, the CDR3 is TGTGCCAGCAGCTTAGTTTCCCCCGGGGCAGATACGCAGTATTTT.

V is TRBV10-3 and J is TRBJ1-6; D gene unclear. Trimming shortened V by 7 bases and J by 7 bases, and 17 bases separated the two germline ends. The CDR3 totals 15 residues. CDR1 and CDR2 (germline): ENHRY, SYGVKD. CDR3 sequence (DNA): TGTGCCATCAAAGCGGGCCTGGAGGGCAATTCACCCCTCCACTTT. Encoded protein: CAIKAGLEGNSPLHF.

CDR3 nucleotide sequence: TGCGCCAGCAGTGAGACGGGAAGGTTCGGGGGGGAGCAGTTCTTC. It translates to CASSETGRFGGEQFF. The V call is TRBV10-2, the J call TRBJ2-1; TRBD2 agrees at 7 bases. V shed 2 bases and J 10 bases; nucleotides not matched to a gene: 11. Germline CDR1 and CDR2: WSHSY and SAAADI. The CDR3 extends over 15 amino acids.

The chain combines TRBV19 with TRBJ1-1; 11 bases align to TRBD1. Germline V gene sequence: CDR1 LNHDA, CDR2 SQIVND (reference sequence). CDR3 length equals 16 residues. The V gene end was trimmed by 6 bases and the J gene end by 1 base; junction bases not matched to a gene: 7. The CDR3 DNA reads as TGTGCCAGTAGATCCGGGGACAGGGGGTCGAACACTGAAGCTTTCTTT. This gives the protein CASRSGDRGSNTEAFF. Full variable domain (outside the CDR3, taken from reference TRBV19 and TRBJ1-1): DGGITQSPKYLFRKEGQNVTLSCEQNLNHDAMYWYRQDPGQGLRLIYYSQIVNDFQKGDIAEGYSVSREKKESFPLTVTSAQKNPTAFYLCASRSGDRGSNTEAFFGQGTRLTVV.